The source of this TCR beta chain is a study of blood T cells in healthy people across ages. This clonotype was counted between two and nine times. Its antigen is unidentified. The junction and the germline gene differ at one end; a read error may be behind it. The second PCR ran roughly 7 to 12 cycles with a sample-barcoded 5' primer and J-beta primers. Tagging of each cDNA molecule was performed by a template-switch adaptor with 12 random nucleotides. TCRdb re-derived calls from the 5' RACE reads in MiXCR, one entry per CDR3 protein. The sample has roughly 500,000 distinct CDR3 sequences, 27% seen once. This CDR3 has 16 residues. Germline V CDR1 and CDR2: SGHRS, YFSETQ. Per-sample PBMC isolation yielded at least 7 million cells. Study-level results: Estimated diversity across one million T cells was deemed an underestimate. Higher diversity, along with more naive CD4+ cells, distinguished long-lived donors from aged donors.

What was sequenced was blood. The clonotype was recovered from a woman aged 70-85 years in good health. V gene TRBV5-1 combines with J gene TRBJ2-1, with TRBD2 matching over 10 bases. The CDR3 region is CASSLPLAGAGDEQFF. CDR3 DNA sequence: TGCGCCAGCAGCTTGCCCCTAGCGGGAGCCGGGGATGAGCAATTCTTC.